The 13 T cell receptor beta chains reported below all come from one sample, sequenced in a study of T cell repertoires in cytomegalovirus infection. TCRdb re-analysed the reads in MiXCR, keeping a single row per CDR3 protein. In the table there are 300,000 or so distinct CDR3 sequences, around a quarter of which are singletons. These receptors lack a known antigen. This specimen was cultured PBMCs, taken from culture after CMV antigen stimulation. Receptors originate from a human donor in good health (CMV status not recorded). Some clones in this sample may be carry-over from other donors' samples.

The chain recombines TRBV20-1 with TRBJ2-2, with 7 bases that match TRBD1. CDR3 length equals 15 residues. CDR1 DFQATT and CDR2 SNEGSKA come from the germline V gene (reference sequence). The V segment lost 2 bases and the J segment 1 base; nucleotides outside the gene matches: 4. This CDR3 reads CSARLTGVNTGELFF. CDR3 coding DNA: TGCAGTGCTAGACTTACAGGGGTGAACACCGGGGAGCTGTTTTTT.

This clonotype has a count of ten or more. The genes are TRBV28 and TRBJ2-7, with D possibly being TRBD2 (6 bases). The CDR3 length is 15 residues. Germline loops: CDR1 MDHEN, CDR2 SYDVKM. V was clipped by 6 bases and J by 1 base, with 16 bases between them. The CDR3 reads CASSIFTSRSYEQYF. The CDR3 nucleotides read TGTGCCAGCAGCATATTCACTAGCCGTTCCTACGAGCAGTACTTC.

This clonotype was recorded a few times. The CDR3 protein is CASSFPSGVHSYEQYF. The CDR3, as DNA: TGTGCCAGCAGCTTCCCTTCAGGGGTTCACTCCTACGAGCAGTACTTC. This rearrangement joins TRBV28 to TRBJ2-7, with D possibly matching TRBD1 (6 bases). The germline V gene encodes CDR1 MDHEN and CDR2 SYDVKM. Trimming pared 6 bases from V and 0 bases from J, leaving 18 bases between. CDR3 length: 16 residues.

This clonotype was observed once. The J gene is TRBJ2-1, the V gene TRBV12-3 or TRBV12-4, with TRBD2 identical over 14 bases. V gave up 6 bases and J gave up 6 bases; unmatched junction bases: 7. The CDR3 length is 16 residues. This CDR3 is CASSSRLAGGFNEQFF. In DNA, the CDR3 is TGTGCCAGCAGCTCGAGACTAGCGGGAGGGTTCAATGAGCAGTTCTTC.

This clonotype was recorded a few times. The chain links TRBV9 to TRBJ2-1, with D possibly being TRBD1 or TRBD2 (5 bases each). V dropped 3 bases and J dropped 4 bases, with 14 bases sitting between them. Germline CDR1 and CDR2: SGDLS and YYNGEE. This CDR3 has 15 residues. DNA for the CDR3: TGTGCCAGCAGCGCCTACACGGGACCATACAATGAGCAGTTCTTC. Residues: CASSAYTGPYNEQFF.

This chain joins TRBV10-3 and TRBJ1-5; D is undetermined. This CDR3 has 14 residues. Germline assignment: CDR1 ENHRY and CDR2 SYGVKD. V gave up 10 bases and J gave up 3 bases, with 16 bases separating them. The CDR3 coding sequence is TGTGCCACCGGGCCGGCTGACTTCAATCAGCCCCAGCATTTT. It translates to CATGPADFNQPQHF.

The chain combines TRBV11-3 with TRBJ2-3; TRBD1 agrees at 10 bases. This CDR3 comprises 16 residues. Germline CDR1 reads SGHNT; CDR2 reads YENEEA. Unmatched junction bases numbered 9, after V lost 6 bases and J lost 3 bases. This chain's CDR3 is CASRTLTGGATDTQYF. CDR3 DNA: TGTGCCAGCAGAACCCTGACAGGGGGCGCGACAGATACGCAGTATTTT.

This clonotype came up many times. The chain uses TRBV12-3 or TRBV12-4 and TRBJ2-1; TRBD2 matches at 9 bases. The CDR3 is made up of 14 amino acids. With 3 bases clipped from V and 7 bases from J, the junction kept 4 bases outside the gene matches. CDR3 region: CASSFAGGLNEQFF. CDR3 DNA: TGTGCCAGCAGTTTCGCGGGAGGGCTAAATGAGCAGTTCTTC.

The table lists this clonotype with many counts. The chain recombines TRBV7-2 with TRBJ2-2, with 8 bases that match TRBD2. V was pared by 2 bases and J by 4 bases, with 6 bases of the junction left unmatched. There are 16 residues in the CDR3. In germline, CDR1 is SGHTA, CDR2 FQGNSA. Here the CDR3 reads CASSLSSGRATGELFF. In DNA form, the CDR3 reads TGTGCCAGCAGCTTATCAAGCGGGAGAGCCACCGGGGAGCTGTTTTTT.

This chain connects TRBV15 to TRBJ2-5; 10 nucleotides line up with TRBD1. The V gene's germline CDR1 is LNHNV and CDR2 YYDKDF (reference sequence). The CDR3 consists of 14 residues. V was pared by 7 bases and J by 2 bases, with 4 bases of the junction left unmatched. CDR3 residues: CATTEGQGQETQYF. CDR3 bases: TGTGCCACCACCGAGGGACAGGGGCAAGAGACCCAGTACTTC. Using reference TRBV15 and TRBJ2-5 for the parts outside the CDR3, the full variable domain is DAMVIQNPRYQVTQFGKPVTLSCSQTLNHNVMYWYQQKSSQAPKLLFHYYDKDFNNEADTPDNFQSRRPNTSFCFLDIRSPGLGDTAMYLCATTEGQGQETQYFGPGTRLLVL.

This chain's CDR3 is CASSLNRRAIGELFF. CDR3 nucleotides: TGTGCCAGCAGTTTAAATCGTCGGGCGATCGGGGAGCTGTTTTTT. The chain links TRBV12-3 or TRBV12-4 to TRBJ2-2; D is undetermined. The CDR3 totals 15 residues. The ends were cut back, 2 bases at V and 7 bases at J, with 14 bases in the middle.

The V gene is TRBV18, the J gene TRBJ1-1; D is perhaps TRBD1 (6 bases). The germline CDR1 and CDR2 sequences are KGHSH and LQKENI. The CDR3 is made up of 15 amino acids. Trimming cost V 3 bases and J 4 bases, with 15 bases left between them. The CDR3 protein is CASSPQGRGPTEAFF. The CDR3 DNA is TGTGCCAGCTCACCGCAGGGGCGGGGGCCCACTGAAGCTTTCTTT.

At least ten counts were recorded for this clonotype. The V gene is TRBV7-9, the J gene TRBJ1-6; D possibly corresponds to TRBD1 (6 bases). Germline loops: CDR1 SEHNR, CDR2 FQNEAQ (reference sequence). Deletions cut 4 bases from V and 9 bases from J, with 22 bases between. CDR3 length: 17 amino acids. The CDR3 region is CASSSHERGGAGSPLHF. The CDR3 DNA sequence: TGTGCCAGCAGCTCCCACGAGCGGGGGGGCGCAGGTTCACCCCTCCACTTT.